These T cell receptor beta chains were read from a single sample in a study of PD-1 blockade in classical Hodgkin lymphoma. Sequenced by immunoSEQ multiplex PCR; TCRdb stores in-frame clones only, minus some. In the table there are over 35,000 clones, 86% of which are singletons. The sample was peripheral blood mononuclear cells (PBMCs), taken before the second cycle of nivolumab. These receptors originate from a human donor with classical Hodgkin lymphoma. CDR3s leave out the opening cysteine and the closing phenylalanine or tryptophan. Each record gives: clone size, J gene, V gene, CDR3 protein. Some rows mark clone size as missing; the rest say once, few, many or name a class of expanded clone.

few TRBJ2-3 TRBV4-2 ASSQEVGSLPDTQY
- TRBJ1-6 TRBV27 ASSLSVGPWGPPLH
- TRBJ2-2 TRBV6-5 ASSPGRRTGELF
once TRBJ2-3 TRBV11-2 ASSLTGVGTDTQY
once TRBJ2-1 TRBV4-2 ASSQVGRGHYNEQF
- TRBJ2-5 TRBV5-1 ASKSGGSQETQY
- TRBJ1-2 TRBV29-1 SVPGTDVYGYT
- TRBJ2-2 TRBV5-1 ASRMEMRGGELF
- TRBJ1-5 TRBV19 ASSIIRSNQPQH
- TRBJ2-1 TRBV27 ASSILAGTHNEQF
- TRBJ1-4 TRBV10-3 AISSSTNEKLF
- TRBJ2-3 TRBV6-1 ASSEAEGDTQY
- TRBJ1-1 TRBV21-1 ASSNLAGATEAF
- TRBJ2-3 TRBV6-1 ASSEVAGTDTQY
- TRBJ2-7 TRBV6-5 ASSYSRLTEYEQY
- TRBJ2-3 TRBV4-3 ASSQQGQSSTDTQY
- TRBJ2-1 TRBV29-1 SVVGRGGSYNEQF
- TRBJ2-1 TRBV11-3 ASSLAGTNEQF
- TRBJ2-2 TRBV19 ASRTVAGNTGELF
- TRBJ2-2 TRBV11-3 ASSQGTGELF
- TRBJ1-5 TRBV6-1 ASSDRQSSNQPQH
- TRBJ2-2 TRBV7-3 ASSSQRTNTGELF
- TRBJ2-7 TRBV5-4 ASSLERTSGVTYEQY
- TRBJ1-1 TRBV28 ASSEVMNTEAF
- TRBJ1-2 TRBV7-9 ASSFVDRRNFYGYT
- TRBJ2-1 TRBV4-2 ASSQSFRTSGNEQF
- TRBJ1-1 TRBV5-4 ASSWGTGTNTEAF
- TRBJ2-2 TRBV19 ASSARGASTGELF
- TRBJ1-5 TRBV6-5 ASSLQGNQPQH
- TRBJ2-7 TRBV10-2 ASSDRGPGTYEQY
few TRBJ1-5 TRBV19 ASSIINQPQH
- TRBJ2-5 TRBV4-2 ASSQGTPALKETQY
- TRBJ1-5 TRBV27 ASSPIYRMGQPQH
- TRBJ2-5 TRBV7-8 ASSLAFGLENQETQY
- TRBJ2-2 TRBV2 ASRTSGRLNTGELF
- TRBJ1-5 TRBV5-1 ASSRDSGGNQPQH
- TRBJ1-2 TRBV28 ASSLKGAHYGYT
once TRBJ1-5 TRBV27 ASRGTHSNQPQH
- TRBJ2-7 TRBV9 ASSGRTGYEQY
- TRBJ2-1 TRBV28 ASSLWGGLAPLSSYNEQF
once TRBJ1-3 TRBV7-2 ASSLDRAGNTIY
few TRBJ1-1 TRBV27 ASSLGGRGTEAF
- TRBJ1-4 TRBV4-2 ASSQTGQGNEKLF
- TRBJ2-5 TRBV21-1 ASSRSSGSQETQY
- TRBJ2-2 TRBV7-9 ASTPRQGAVPGELF
- TRBJ2-1 TRBV5-1 ASSYGAGVDNEQF
- TRBJ2-2 TRBV7-2 ASSRLPGRWAGELF
once TRBJ1-3 TRBV18 ASSPVTGSAGNTIY
once TRBJ1-1 TRBV28 ASSSLRGRAEAF
- TRBJ1-5 TRBV6-1 ASSDRGSNQPQH
once TRBJ2-3 TRBV5-1 ASKTSGKGADTQY
- TRBJ2-7 TRBV11-2 ASRALAGGLYEQY
- TRBJ2-2 TRBV7-7 ASSNSGTGELF
- TRBJ2-5 TRBV5-4 ASSTGQQQETQY
once TRBJ2-2 TRBV6-6 ASSYGGGNTGELF
- TRBJ2-5 TRBV7-9 ASSREETQY
- TRBJ2-2 TRBV6-4 ASSATNTGELF